These T cell receptor beta chains were read from a single sample in a study of identical twins. From the 5' RACE reads, TCRdb called clonotypes with MiXCR, one entry per CDR3 protein. The sample includes 450,000 or so distinct CDR3 sequences, less than 25% of them seen just once. The data also belong to a second study, concerning T cells expressing NK-cell markers.

Sequenced input: CD4+ T cells sorted from blood. These receptor sequences come from a woman aged 18-30 years in good health. The CDR3 runs from the conserved cysteine through the conserved F or W.

v_gene: TRBV10-3; CDR3aa: CAISVLAPHVSGANVLTF
v_gene: TRBV7-9; CDR3aa: CASSRSDRDRDRQFF
v_gene: TRBV7-9; CDR3aa: CASSPVGQGETQYF
v_gene: TRBV6-2/TRBV6-3; CDR3aa: CASTDGLAGVKETQYF
v_gene: TRBV4-3; CDR3aa: CASSQIASRTGELFF
v_gene: TRBV5-6; CDR3aa: CASSTRDGNIQYF
v_gene: TRBV2; CDR3aa: CASTLVSMLYTF
v_gene: TRBV7-2; CDR3aa: CASRSRGIYGYTF
v_gene: TRBV7-9; CDR3aa: CASSLYLTELFF
v_gene: TRBV12-3/TRBV12-4; CDR3aa: CASSRQNTNYGYTF
v_gene: TRBV7-2; CDR3aa: CASSLVSGSRYEQYF
v_gene: TRBV9; CDR3aa: CASSPQANSYNEQFF
v_gene: TRBV12-3/TRBV12-4; CDR3aa: CASIGQGAWIGELFF
v_gene: TRBV5-1; CDR3aa: CASSLASPEETQYF
v_gene: TRBV9; CDR3aa: CASSAGTISGFEAFF
v_gene: TRBV20-1; CDR3aa: CSARDLRDRGIEQYF
v_gene: TRBV2; CDR3aa: CASRGLAEGGSYEQYF
v_gene: TRBV2; CDR3aa: CARGQSSGANVLTF
v_gene: TRBV4-3; CDR3aa: CASSQEGGRTNQPQHF
v_gene: TRBV4-2; CDR3aa: CASSQDKGRGQETQYF
v_gene: TRBV6-1; CDR3aa: CASSTSGGDETQYF
v_gene: TRBV10-3; CDR3aa: CAISDQSEQFF
v_gene: TRBV20-1; CDR3aa: CSAQLRGQETQYF
v_gene: TRBV6-1; CDR3aa: CASRPTGGGSNQPQHF
v_gene: TRBV12-3/TRBV12-4; CDR3aa: CASSGGDEQYF